This paragraph reports one T cell receptor (beta chain). Its antigen is currently unknown. It was with 60 Vbeta and 13 Jbeta primers that the PCR ran. Sequenced by immunoSEQ multiplex PCR; TCRdb stores in-frame clones only, minus some. The table includes roughly 80,000 clones, approximately 66% detected once. Germline CDR1 and CDR2: GTSNPN and SVGIG (reference sequence). V lost 1 base to trimming and J lost 6 bases; unmatched junction nucleotides: 6. This CDR3 contains 14 residues. This record belongs to a study of cytomegalovirus exposure and HLA in healthy donors. Points from the study as a whole: Prediction of most subjects' HLA-A and HLA-B alleles by TCR beta sequences was reportedly accurate. In a later analysis, at a false discovery rate of 0.05, 16,951 TCR beta sequences were associated with HLA alleles. Further analysis, carried out later, found HLA-associated TCR beta chains more clonally expanded than equally common other chains. HLA restriction was apparent for most CMV-associated TCR beta chains in a later analysis.

The specimen was PBMCs. V and J are TRBV30 and TRBJ2-7, with TRBD1 identical over 10 bases. This sequence was found in a male donor in good health and CMV-seropositive. CDR3 DNA: TGTGCCTGGAGTGGGGGACAGGGGCTTGCCGAGCAGTACTTC. Translating gives CAWSGGQGLAEQYF.